This T cell receptor beta chain derives from a study of T cell changes during pregnancy in multiple sclerosis. The CDR3 is 15 residues long. Germline loops: CDR1 LNHDA, CDR2 SQIVND (reference sequence). V lost 1 base and J lost 4; bases outside the gene matches: 7. The repertoire was sequenced with immunoSEQ multiplex PCR; TCRdb's copy has only in-frame clones and lacks some. This sample has some 60,000 clones, with around 93% found just once. Sequencing used peripheral blood, obtained after pregnancy. V gene TRBV19 combines with J gene TRBJ2-7; TRBD1 matches at 7 bases. This receptor was identified in a female donor with multiple sclerosis, enrolled in a pregnancy study. The CDR3 region has the DNA TGTGCCAGTAGTATAGCGAAAGGGGGCGGATACGAGCAGTACTTC. It translates to CASSIAKGGGYEQYF. Full variable domain (outside the CDR3, taken from reference TRBV19 and TRBJ2-7): DGGITQSPKYLFRKEGQNVTLSCEQNLNHDAMYWYRQDPGQGLRLIYYSQIVNDFQKGDIAEGYSVSREKKESFPLTVTSAQKNPTAFYLCASSIAKGGGYEQYFGPGTRLTVT.